This TCR beta chain was captured in a study of shared T cell receptors in the human thymus. V was cut by 0 bases and J by 3 bases, with 13 bases left in between. CDR1 and CDR2 (germline): SGHNT, YYREEE (reference sequence). The CDR3 consists of 17 residues. TCRdb's table, derived via immunoSEQ multiplex PCR, lists solely in-frame clones and lacks some. Of 700,000 or so clones listed, approximately 85% are singletons. The sample was also linked to a second study, of human thymus T cells. That work states: What appeared biased in thymic and blood repertoires was the usage of V and J genes. Related research reported highly overlapping thymic repertoires among unrelated individuals.

This sequence joins TRBV5-4 and TRBJ2-6; D uncertain. The origin of this receptor is a girl less than two years old with a congenital heart defect. The sequenced sample consisted of thymocytes. CDR3 DNA sequence: TGTGCCAGCAGCTTGGCCGTTGCGGCGAATGGGGCCAACGTCCTGACTTTC. Amino acids: CASSLAVAANGANVLTF.